This T cell receptor beta chain appears in the sequencing data of a study of T cells in Graves' hyperthyroidism and ophthalmopathy. Authors of the study amplified TCR beta CDR3 regions from RNA transcripts. With the HTBI primer set, the TCR CDR3 went through a first round of RT-PCR. One entry per CDR3 protein, called by TCRdb with MiXCR from the multiplex PCR reads. The table shows around 400,000 distinct CDR3 sequences, with 20% to 25% occurring only once. Based on clinical symptoms, serum thyroxine and TRAb, thyroid ultrasound and orbital computed tomography, diagnoses were reached. Germline V CDR1 and CDR2: MDHEN, SYDVKM. CDR3 length: 11 amino acids. Losses at the gene ends were 8 bases for V and 9 bases for J; bases not matched to a gene: 7.

This sequence joins TRBV28 and TRBJ2-7, with 7 nucleotides matching TRBD2. This TCR was recovered from a man aged 45-60 years with Graves' hyperthyroidism. Material for sequencing was blood. The CDR3 here is CASAARGSQYF. In DNA, the CDR3 is TGTGCCAGCGCAGCGCGGGGGTCGCAGTACTTC.